The clone carrying this T cell receptor beta chain was seen a single time. The sample originates from a study of PD-L1 blockade in urothelial cancer. Study information: When patients started atezolizumab in about 2014, it was given at 1,200 mg intravenously every 3 weeks.

The CDR3 has 14 residues. As for time point: peripheral blood 6 weeks after treatment start. Each patient contributed between 1 and 8 total time points of blood mononuclear cells, pretreatment and during treatment. Sequenced by immunoSEQ multiplex PCR; TCRdb stores in-frame clones only, minus some. The sample shows some 31,000 clones, roughly 83% of them seen only once. The sequenced sample was PBMCs, obtained around atezolizumab (anti-PD-L1) treatment. The clonotype originates from a man aged 65 to 79 with urothelial cancer. The chain recombines TRBV21-1 with TRBJ1-2; the table's D call, TRBD1, has no DNA check behind it. TRBV21-1 is a pseudogene locus. In DNA form, the CDR3 reads TGTGCCATCCCACCTGATGACAGGGGAGGTGGCTACACCTTC. Amino acid sequence: CAIPPDDRGGGYTF.